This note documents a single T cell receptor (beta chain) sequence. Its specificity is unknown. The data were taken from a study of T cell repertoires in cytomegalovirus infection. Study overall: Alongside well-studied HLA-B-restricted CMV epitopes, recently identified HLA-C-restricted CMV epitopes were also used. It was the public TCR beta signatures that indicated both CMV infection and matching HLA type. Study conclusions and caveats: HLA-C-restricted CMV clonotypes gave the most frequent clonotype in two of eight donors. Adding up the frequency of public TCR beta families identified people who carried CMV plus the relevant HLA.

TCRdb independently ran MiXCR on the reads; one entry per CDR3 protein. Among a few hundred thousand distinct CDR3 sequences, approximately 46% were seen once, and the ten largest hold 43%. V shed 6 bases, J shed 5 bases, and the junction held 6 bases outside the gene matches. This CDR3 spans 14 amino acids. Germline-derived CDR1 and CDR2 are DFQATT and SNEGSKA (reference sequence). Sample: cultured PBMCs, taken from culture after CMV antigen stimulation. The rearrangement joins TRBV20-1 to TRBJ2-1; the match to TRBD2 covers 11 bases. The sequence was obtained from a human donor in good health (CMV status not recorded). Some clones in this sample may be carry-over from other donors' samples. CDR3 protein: CSAVSGGGDNEQFF. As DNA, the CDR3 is TGCAGTGCCGTTAGCGGGGGGGGGGACAATGAGCAGTTCTTC.